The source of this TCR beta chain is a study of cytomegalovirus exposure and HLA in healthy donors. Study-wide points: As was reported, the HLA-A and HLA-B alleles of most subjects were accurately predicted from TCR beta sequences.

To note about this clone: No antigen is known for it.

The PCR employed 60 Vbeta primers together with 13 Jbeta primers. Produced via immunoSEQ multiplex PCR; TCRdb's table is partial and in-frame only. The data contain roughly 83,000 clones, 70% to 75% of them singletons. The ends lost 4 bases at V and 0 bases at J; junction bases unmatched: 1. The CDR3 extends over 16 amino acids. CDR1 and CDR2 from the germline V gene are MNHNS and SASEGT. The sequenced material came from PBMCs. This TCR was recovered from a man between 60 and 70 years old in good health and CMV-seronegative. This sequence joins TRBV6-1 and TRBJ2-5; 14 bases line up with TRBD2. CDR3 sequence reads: CASSGTSGGYQETQYF. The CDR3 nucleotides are TGTGCCAGCAGTGGGACTAGCGGGGGGTACCAAGAGACCCAGTACTTC.